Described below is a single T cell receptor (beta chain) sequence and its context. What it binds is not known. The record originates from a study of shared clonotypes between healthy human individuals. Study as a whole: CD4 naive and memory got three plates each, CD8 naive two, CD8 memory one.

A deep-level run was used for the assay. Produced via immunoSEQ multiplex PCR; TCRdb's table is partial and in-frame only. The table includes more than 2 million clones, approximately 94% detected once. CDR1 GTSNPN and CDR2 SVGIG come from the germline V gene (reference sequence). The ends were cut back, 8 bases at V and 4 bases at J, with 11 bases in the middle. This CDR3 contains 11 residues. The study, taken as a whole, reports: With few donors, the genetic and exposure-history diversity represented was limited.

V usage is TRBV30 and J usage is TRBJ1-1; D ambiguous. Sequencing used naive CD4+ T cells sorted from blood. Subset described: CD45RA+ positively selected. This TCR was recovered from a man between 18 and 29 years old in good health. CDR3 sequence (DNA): TGTGCCGCCGGGCGGGGCACTGAAGCTTTCTTT. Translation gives CAAGRGTEAFF.